These T cell receptor beta chains were read from a single sample in a study of shared clonotypes between healthy human individuals. Sequencing used immunoSEQ multiplex PCR; TCRdb keeps in-frame clones, though not all of them. The data hold 600,000 to 750,000 clones, with less than 80% observed a single time. Sequencing was carried out using memory CD4+ T cells sorted from blood. These receptor sequences come from a woman between 25 and 40 years old in good health. Both conserved end residues are part of each CDR3. D genes are given only for firm matches. Size is omitted from some rows. Given values are once, few, many or a class for expanded clones.

J gene: TRBJ1-4
D gene: .
V gene: TRBV5-1
clone size: .
CDR3 DNA: TGCGCCAGCAGCCCCCTGCCAGGGGAAACTAATGAAAAACTGTTTTTT
CDR3 protein: CASSPLPGETNEKLFF

J gene: TRBJ2-1
D gene: .
V gene: TRBV7-2
clone size: .
CDR3 DNA: TGTGCCAGCAGCCCCCCTGTGAGCTCCTACAATGAGCAGTTCTTC
CDR3 protein: CASSPPVSSYNEQFF

J gene: TRBJ2-1
D gene: .
V gene: TRBV18
clone size: .
CDR3 DNA: TGTGCCAGCTTCACCGGGGGGCAAATAGGCAATGAGCAGTTCTTC
CDR3 protein: CASFTGGQIGNEQFF

J gene: TRBJ1-5
D gene: .
V gene: TRBV13
clone size: .
CDR3 DNA: TGTGCCAGCAGCTTAGTACAGGGTCCCCAGCATTTT
CDR3 protein: CASSLVQGPQHF

J gene: TRBJ1-4
D gene: TRBD1
V gene: TRBV10-3
clone size: .
CDR3 DNA: TGTGCCACCGGGACAGCAAGTAATGAAAAACTGTTTTTT
CDR3 protein: CATGTASNEKLFF

J gene: TRBJ2-5
D gene: TRBD2
V gene: TRBV2
clone size: .
CDR3 DNA: TGTGCCAGCAGTTCGGTCGGGGGGGAGACCCAGTACTTC
CDR3 protein: CASSSVGGETQYF

J gene: TRBJ2-3
D gene: .
V gene: TRBV6-5
clone size: few
CDR3 DNA: TGTGCCAGCAGTTACTCGCTTTCCAGGTCCACAGATACGCAGTATTTT
CDR3 protein: CASSYSLSRSTDTQYF

J gene: TRBJ2-5
D gene: .
V gene: TRBV11-2
clone size: .
CDR3 DNA: TGTGCCAGCAGCTTAATGGTATTTCAAGAGACCCAGTACTTC
CDR3 protein: CASSLMVFQETQYF

J gene: TRBJ2-1
D gene: TRBD2
V gene: TRBV11-3
clone size: .
CDR3 DNA: TGTGCCAGCAGCTTAATGGGGAGGGGTGAGCAGTTCTTC
CDR3 protein: CASSLMGRGEQFF

J gene: TRBJ2-1
D gene: TRBD2
V gene: TRBV5-8
clone size: .
CDR3 DNA: TGTGCCAGCAGCAAAGGACTAGCCTCTGAGCAGTTCTTC
CDR3 protein: CASSKGLASEQFF

J gene: TRBJ1-1
D gene: .
V gene: TRBV6-5
clone size: few
CDR3 DNA: TGTGCCAGCAGTTACGGTCGGAGTGGAGCTTTCTTT
CDR3 protein: CASSYGRSGAFF

J gene: TRBJ2-3
D gene: .
V gene: TRBV5-1
clone size: .
CDR3 DNA: TGCGCCAGCAGCTCCCCTCGGTTCACAGATACGCAGTATTTT
CDR3 protein: CASSSPRFTDTQYF

J gene: TRBJ2-2
D gene: .
V gene: TRBV4-1
clone size: .
CDR3 DNA: TGCGCCAGCAGCCAAGTAGGTTCGGCAGGCTCGAACACCGGGGAGCTGTTTTTT
CDR3 protein: CASSQVGSAGSNTGELFF

J gene: TRBJ2-5
D gene: TRBD2
V gene: TRBV5-8
clone size: .
CDR3 DNA: TGTGCCAGCAGCTTAGGTGGACTAGCCGGGAGCAAGACCCAGTACTTC
CDR3 protein: CASSLGGLAGSKTQYF

J gene: TRBJ2-7
D gene: .
V gene: TRBV6-5
clone size: few
CDR3 DNA: TGTGCCAGCAGTTACGGGAACGGACCCTACGAGCAGTACTTC
CDR3 protein: CASSYGNGPYEQYF

J gene: TRBJ2-7
D gene: .
V gene: TRBV2
clone size: .
CDR3 DNA: TGTGCCAGCAGGGTCGCGGGGATCTACGAGCAGTACTTC
CDR3 protein: CASRVAGIYEQYF

J gene: TRBJ1-5
D gene: TRBD1
V gene: TRBV27
clone size: many
CDR3 DNA: TGTGCCAGCGCGGGACAGGGCAATCAGCCCCAGCATTTT
CDR3 protein: CASAGQGNQPQHF

J gene: TRBJ1-3
D gene: .
V gene: TRBV4-1
clone size: few
CDR3 DNA: TGCGCCAGCAGCCAAACGAGCGACAGGCTCGGAAACACCATATATTTT
CDR3 protein: CASSQTSDRLGNTIYF

J gene: TRBJ1-4
D gene: .
V gene: TRBV4-2
clone size: .
CDR3 DNA: TGTGCCAGCAGACAGATGGGGGGTGGGGCAACTAATGAAAAACTGTTTTTT
CDR3 protein: CASRQMGGGATNEKLFF

J gene: TRBJ1-5
D gene: .
V gene: TRBV28
clone size: .
CDR3 DNA: TGTGCCAGCAGTTTAGGGGGGAGGAGCAATCAGCCCCAGCATTTT
CDR3 protein: CASSLGGRSNQPQHF

J gene: TRBJ1-3
D gene: .
V gene: TRBV10-2
clone size: .
CDR3 DNA: TGCGCCAGCAGGACGTCCCGCGATGGAAACACCATATATTTT
CDR3 protein: CASRTSRDGNTIYF

J gene: TRBJ2-1
D gene: .
V gene: TRBV7-3
clone size: .
CDR3 DNA: TGTGCCAGCAGCTCGCGACTAGGAGGTATCTACAATGAGCAGTTCTTC
CDR3 protein: CASSSRLGGIYNEQFF

J gene: TRBJ2-7
D gene: TRBD1
V gene: TRBV19
clone size: .
CDR3 DNA: TGTGCCAGTTCCCGGACAGGAAGCTACGAGCAGTACTTC
CDR3 protein: CASSRTGSYEQYF

J gene: TRBJ1-2
D gene: .
V gene: TRBV28
clone size: .
CDR3 DNA: TGTGCCAGCCGTTTTCCTTTGGGCAGGACTTATGGCTACACCTTC
CDR3 protein: CASRFPLGRTYGYTF

J gene: TRBJ2-7
D gene: .
V gene: TRBV10-3
clone size: .
CDR3 DNA: TGTGCCATCAGTGATCGGACGGACTCCTACGAGCAGTACTTC
CDR3 protein: CAISDRTDSYEQYF

J gene: TRBJ2-7
D gene: TRBD2
V gene: TRBV14
clone size: .
CDR3 DNA: TGTGCCAGCAGCCAAGGACTAGCGGGAGGTTACGAGCAGTACTTC
CDR3 protein: CASSQGLAGGYEQYF

J gene: TRBJ1-2
D gene: TRBD1
V gene: TRBV5-1
clone size: .
CDR3 DNA: TGCGCCAGCAACCGGGACAGGGACCTCTATGGCTACACCTTC
CDR3 protein: CASNRDRDLYGYTF

J gene: TRBJ2-1
D gene: TRBD2
V gene: TRBV28
clone size: .
CDR3 DNA: TGTGCCAGCAGTTTGGGCGGGAGAATTCACGAGCAGTTCTTC
CDR3 protein: CASSLGGRIHEQFF

J gene: TRBJ1-3
D gene: .
V gene: TRBV11-3
clone size: few
CDR3 DNA: TGTGCCAGCAGCTCCGGGACCCACACTGGAAACACCATATATTTT
CDR3 protein: CASSSGTHTGNTIYF

J gene: TRBJ2-5
D gene: TRBD2
V gene: TRBV10-1
clone size: .
CDR3 DNA: TGCGCCAGCAGTGAAGCGGGAGCCCCAGAGACCCAGTACTTC
CDR3 protein: CASSEAGAPETQYF

J gene: TRBJ1-5
D gene: .
V gene: TRBV27
clone size: few
CDR3 DNA: TGTGCCAGCAGCCGGGCCTCGGGGGGTTATCAGCCCCAGCATTTT
CDR3 protein: CASSRASGGYQPQHF

J gene: TRBJ2-7
D gene: .
V gene: TRBV5-1
clone size: few
CDR3 DNA: TGCGCCAGCAGCTTGGTCGTAGACTCCTCCTACGAGCAGTACTTC
CDR3 protein: CASSLVVDSSYEQYF

J gene: TRBJ2-7
D gene: TRBD1
V gene: TRBV25-1
clone size: .
CDR3 DNA: TGTGCCAGCAGTGCCATAGAACCGGGACAGGTTTTCTACGAGCAGTACTTC
CDR3 protein: CASSAIEPGQVFYEQYF

J gene: TRBJ2-7
D gene: .
V gene: TRBV7-9
clone size: .
CDR3 DNA: TGTGCCAGCAGCTTAGCGGCCCCAGCGGCCCCCTACGAGCAGTACTTC
CDR3 protein: CASSLAAPAAPYEQYF

J gene: TRBJ2-7
D gene: .
V gene: TRBV27
clone size: once
CDR3 DNA: TGTGCCAGCAGTCCCGGTGGAGGGAGGCGCTACGAGCAGTACTTC
CDR3 protein: CASSPGGGRRYEQYF

J gene: TRBJ2-2
D gene: .
V gene: TRBV7-7
clone size: .
CDR3 DNA: TGTGCCAGCAGCTTAGGGACACGGGCCGGGGAGCTGTTTTTT
CDR3 protein: CASSLGTRAGELFF

J gene: TRBJ2-1
D gene: TRBD2
V gene: TRBV12-5
clone size: .
CDR3 DNA: TGTGCTAGTGGTTTAGGGGCTAGCGGGATTAGTATTGAGCAGTTCTTC
CDR3 protein: CASGLGASGISIEQFF

J gene: TRBJ2-5
D gene: TRBD2
V gene: TRBV2
clone size: .
CDR3 DNA: TGTGCCAGCACTCCCACGGGTAGCGGGAGTCGAGAGACCCAGTACTTC
CDR3 protein: CASTPTGSGSRETQYF

J gene: TRBJ2-7
D gene: TRBD2
V gene: TRBV11-2
clone size: .
CDR3 DNA: TGTGCCAGCAGCCTTTTAGCGGGAGGGCCGGGCGAGCAGTACTTC
CDR3 protein: CASSLLAGGPGEQYF

J gene: TRBJ2-2
D gene: .
V gene: TRBV6-1
clone size: .
CDR3 DNA: TGTGCCAGCAGTGAACAGTTGGCAACCGGGGAGCTGTTTTTT
CDR3 protein: CASSEQLATGELFF

J gene: TRBJ2-6
D gene: .
V gene: TRBV28
clone size: .
CDR3 DNA: TGTGCCAGCAGTTTATTTCGGGGGCGCGATTCTGGGGCCAACGTCCTGACTTTC
CDR3 protein: CASSLFRGRDSGANVLTF

J gene: TRBJ1-3
D gene: .
V gene: TRBV5-1
clone size: .
CDR3 DNA: TGCGCCAGCAAACAGGCTTCTTCTGGAAACACCATATATTTT
CDR3 protein: CASKQASSGNTIYF

J gene: TRBJ2-7
D gene: TRBD1
V gene: TRBV7-8
clone size: .
CDR3 DNA: TGTGCCAGCAGCACCACCCGTAGGGGGACAGTGTCTTACGAGCAGTACTTC
CDR3 protein: CASSTTRRGTVSYEQYF

J gene: TRBJ1-5
D gene: .
V gene: TRBV18
clone size: few
CDR3 DNA: TGTGCCAGCTCACCGGGGTTGGGCAATCAGCCCCAGCATTTT
CDR3 protein: CASSPGLGNQPQHF

J gene: TRBJ1-5
D gene: .
V gene: TRBV4-1
clone size: few
CDR3 DNA: TGCGCCAGCAGCCAAGAGAGGGAGGATAGCAATCAGCCCCAGCATTTT
CDR3 protein: CASSQEREDSNQPQHF

J gene: TRBJ1-4
D gene: .
V gene: TRBV7-9
clone size: few
CDR3 DNA: TGTGCCAGCAGCTTAGCAGGGAATGAAAAACTGTTTTTT
CDR3 protein: CASSLAGNEKLFF

J gene: TRBJ2-2
D gene: TRBD1
V gene: TRBV10-2
clone size: .
CDR3 DNA: TGCGCCAGCAGGAGGGGACAGGGGGCGGCCGGGGAGCTGTTTTTT
CDR3 protein: CASRRGQGAAGELFF

J gene: TRBJ1-1
D gene: .
V gene: TRBV6-1
clone size: .
CDR3 DNA: TGTGCCAGCAGTGCCCAGGTCGTGGGGAGGCCTGAAGCTTTCTTT
CDR3 protein: CASSAQVVGRPEAFF

J gene: TRBJ1-2
D gene: .
V gene: TRBV28
clone size: .
CDR3 DNA: TGTGCCAGCAGTTTTACGGGGGTCCAGGGCTACACCTTC
CDR3 protein: CASSFTGVQGYTF

J gene: TRBJ1-3
D gene: .
V gene: TRBV13
clone size: .
CDR3 DNA: TGTGCCAGCAGCTCCAGGCCTGGAAACACCATATATTTT
CDR3 protein: CASSSRPGNTIYF

J gene: TRBJ2-7
D gene: TRBD1
V gene: TRBV19
clone size: .
CDR3 DNA: TGTGCCAGTAGCCTGCGAGGCTCAGGGGGCAGGGACGAGCAGTACTTC
CDR3 protein: CASSLRGSGGRDEQYF

J gene: TRBJ2-1
D gene: TRBD2
V gene: TRBV5-1
clone size: .
CDR3 DNA: TGCGCCAGCAGCTTTCGAGAAGCGGGAGGATACAATGAGCAGTTCTTC
CDR3 protein: CASSFREAGGYNEQFF

J gene: TRBJ1-5
D gene: .
V gene: TRBV19
clone size: .
CDR3 DNA: TGTGCCAGTAGTATCGCGGGGCCCCAGCATTTT
CDR3 protein: CASSIAGPQHF

J gene: TRBJ2-2
D gene: .
V gene: TRBV4-1
clone size: few
CDR3 DNA: TGCGCCAGCAGCCAAATCAAGCCGGGGGAGCTGTTTTTT
CDR3 protein: CASSQIKPGELFF

J gene: TRBJ1-1
D gene: .
V gene: TRBV9
clone size: .
CDR3 DNA: TGTGCCAGCAGCGTATCTTGGGGGAACACTGAAGCTTTCTTT
CDR3 protein: CASSVSWGNTEAFF

J gene: TRBJ2-1
D gene: TRBD2
V gene: TRBV19
clone size: .
CDR3 DNA: TGTGCCAGTAGTATGGGACTAGCGGTTTCCAATGAGCAGTTCTTC
CDR3 protein: CASSMGLAVSNEQFF

J gene: TRBJ2-3
D gene: .
V gene: TRBV2
clone size: .
CDR3 DNA: TGTGCCAGCAGAGTATTCCCTAGCACAGATACGCAGTATTTT
CDR3 protein: CASRVFPSTDTQYF

J gene: TRBJ2-3
D gene: .
V gene: TRBV7-7
clone size: once
CDR3 DNA: TGTGCCAGCAGCCGCCAGGGGTTAGATACGCAGTATTTT
CDR3 protein: CASSRQGLDTQYF

J gene: TRBJ2-3
D gene: .
V gene: TRBV6-5
clone size: .
CDR3 DNA: TGTGCCAGCAGTTCGGGTAGCACTCCCACAGATACGCAGTATTTT
CDR3 protein: CASSSGSTPTDTQYF